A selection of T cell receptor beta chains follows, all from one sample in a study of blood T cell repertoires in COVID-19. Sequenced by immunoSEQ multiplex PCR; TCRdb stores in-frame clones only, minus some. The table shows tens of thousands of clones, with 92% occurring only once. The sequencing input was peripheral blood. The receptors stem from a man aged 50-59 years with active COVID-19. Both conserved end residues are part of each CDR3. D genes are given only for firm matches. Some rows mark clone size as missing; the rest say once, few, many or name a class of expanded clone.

CDR3aa: CASRRDQQDNEQFF; CDR3nt: TGTGCCAGCAGGCGGGACCAGCAAGACAATGAGCAGTTCTTC; j_gene: TRBJ2-1; d_gene: .; abundance: .; v_gene: TRBV5-4
CDR3aa: CATSDLLDSWGLPGNTIYF; CDR3nt: TGTGCCACCAGTGATTTGCTGGACAGCTGGGGGTTACCTGGAAACACCATATATTTT; j_gene: TRBJ1-3; d_gene: .; abundance: .; v_gene: TRBV24-1
CDR3aa: CASSADRDTEAFF; CDR3nt: TGTGCCAGCTCAGCTGACAGGGACACTGAAGCTTTCTTT; j_gene: TRBJ1-1; d_gene: TRBD1; abundance: .; v_gene: TRBV18
CDR3aa: CASSVGQGPGNEQFF; CDR3nt: TGTGCCAGCAGCGTAGGACAGGGACCCGGCAATGAGCAGTTCTTC; j_gene: TRBJ2-1; d_gene: TRBD1; abundance: once; v_gene: TRBV9
CDR3aa: CASSFSGGKGELFF; CDR3nt: TGCGCCAGCAGCTTTTCAGGGGGCAAAGGGGAGCTGTTTTTT; j_gene: TRBJ2-2; d_gene: TRBD1; abundance: .; v_gene: TRBV5-1
CDR3aa: CASSQPTTSYNEQFF; CDR3nt: TGCGCCAGCAGCCAACCAACAACTAGTTACAATGAGCAGTTCTTC; j_gene: TRBJ2-1; d_gene: .; abundance: .; v_gene: TRBV4-1
CDR3aa: CSVESPGGTQYF; CDR3nt: TGCAGCGTCGAGAGCCCAGGGGGGACCCAGTACTTC; j_gene: TRBJ2-5; d_gene: TRBD1; abundance: .; v_gene: TRBV29-1
CDR3aa: CASSWTENTEAFF; CDR3nt: TGTGCCAGCAGCTGGACAGAGAACACTGAAGCTTTCTTT; j_gene: TRBJ1-1; d_gene: .; abundance: .; v_gene: TRBV5-6
CDR3aa: CASSPPVLAAYNEQFF; CDR3nt: TGTGCCAGCTCACCACCCGTCCTAGCGGCGTACAATGAGCAGTTCTTC; j_gene: TRBJ2-1; d_gene: TRBD2; abundance: .; v_gene: TRBV18
CDR3aa: CASSQGWSSYNEQFF; CDR3nt: TGTGCCAGCAGCCAAGGGTGGAGCTCCTACAATGAGCAGTTCTTC; j_gene: TRBJ2-1; d_gene: .; abundance: once; v_gene: TRBV3-1/TRBV3-2
CDR3aa: CASSPPSAGNTGELFF; CDR3nt: TGTGCCAGCAGCCCCCCCTCTGCGGGGAACACCGGGGAGCTGTTTTTT; j_gene: TRBJ2-2; d_gene: .; abundance: .; v_gene: TRBV7-9
CDR3aa: CATSSNRASGNTIYF; CDR3nt: TGTGCCACCAGCAGTAACAGGGCCTCTGGAAACACCATATATTTT; j_gene: TRBJ1-3; d_gene: .; abundance: .; v_gene: TRBV15
CDR3aa: CASSAGGAPGEAEAFF; CDR3nt: TGTGCCAGCAGCGCCGGGGGGGCGCCGGGTGAAGCTGAAGCTTTCTTT; j_gene: TRBJ1-1; d_gene: .; abundance: .; v_gene: TRBV11-3
CDR3aa: CSASLGLARGEQYF; CDR3nt: TGCAGTGCTAGTTTAGGGCTAGCTCGCGGCGAGCAGTACTTC; j_gene: TRBJ2-7; d_gene: .; abundance: .; v_gene: TRBV20-1
CDR3aa: CASSYSGPTDTQYF; CDR3nt: TGTGCCAGCAGCTACAGTGGGCCCACAGATACGCAGTATTTT; j_gene: TRBJ2-3; d_gene: .; abundance: .; v_gene: TRBV5-4
CDR3aa: CASSDRAGNQPQHF; CDR3nt: TGTGCCAGCAGTGATAGAGCAGGGAATCAGCCCCAGCATTTT; j_gene: TRBJ1-5; d_gene: .; abundance: .; v_gene: TRBV2
CDR3aa: CSVKTTTSYEQYF; CDR3nt: TGCAGCGTTAAAACTACCACCTCCTACGAGCAGTACTTC; j_gene: TRBJ2-7; d_gene: .; abundance: .; v_gene: TRBV29-1
CDR3aa: CASSLGGDPPSQPQHF; CDR3nt: TGTGCCAGCAGTTTAGGAGGGGACCCGCCTAGCCAGCCCCAGCATTTT; j_gene: TRBJ1-5; d_gene: .; abundance: .; v_gene: TRBV28
CDR3aa: CASSQSRGGETQYF; CDR3nt: TGTGCCAGCAGCCAGTCTCGGGGGGGCGAGACCCAGTACTTC; j_gene: TRBJ2-5; d_gene: TRBD2; abundance: .; v_gene: TRBV14
CDR3aa: CASSQAQGALKVSNQPQHF; CDR3nt: TGTGCCAGCAGCCAAGCCCAGGGGGCCCTTAAAGTTAGCAATCAGCCCCAGCATTTT; j_gene: TRBJ1-5; d_gene: TRBD1; abundance: .; v_gene: TRBV4-2
CDR3aa: CASSFRSGGDSEQFF; CDR3nt: TGCGCCAGCAGCTTTAGGTCAGGGGGCGATTCTGAGCAGTTCTTC; j_gene: TRBJ2-1; d_gene: TRBD1; abundance: .; v_gene: TRBV5-1
CDR3aa: CASSKETLLQREEGQPQHF; CDR3nt: TGTGCCAGCAGCAAAGAGACCCTTCTTCAGCGGGAAGAAGGGCAGCCCCAGCATTTT; j_gene: TRBJ1-5; d_gene: .; abundance: .; v_gene: TRBV21-1
CDR3aa: CASSHRTGEELAGAYNEQFF; CDR3nt: TGTGCCAGCAGCCATCGGACAGGGGAAGAGCTAGCGGGAGCCTACAATGAGCAGTTCTTC; j_gene: TRBJ2-1; d_gene: .; abundance: .; v_gene: TRBV14
CDR3aa: CATSEPGTSDTDTQYF; CDR3nt: TGTGCCACCAGTGAGCCCGGGACTAGCGACACAGATACGCAGTATTTT; j_gene: TRBJ2-3; d_gene: TRBD2; abundance: .; v_gene: TRBV24-1
CDR3aa: CASSGEGGLTNEKLFF; CDR3nt: TGTGCCAGCAGCGGGGAAGGGGGCTTAACTAATGAAAAACTGTTTTTT; j_gene: TRBJ1-4; d_gene: TRBD1; abundance: .; v_gene: TRBV5-5
CDR3aa: CASSQVFWTVENYGYTF; CDR3nt: TGCGCCAGCAGCCAAGTTTTCTGGACAGTAGAAAACTATGGCTACACCTTC; j_gene: TRBJ1-2; d_gene: .; abundance: .; v_gene: TRBV4-1
CDR3aa: CASSPELSSYEQYF; CDR3nt: TGTGCCAGCAGCCCCGAGTTAAGCTCCTACGAGCAGTACTTC; j_gene: TRBJ2-7; d_gene: .; abundance: .; v_gene: TRBV16
CDR3aa: CASGGTGDFLGYTF; CDR3nt: TGTGCCAGCGGCGGGACAGGTGATTTTCTAGGCTACACCTTC; j_gene: TRBJ1-2; d_gene: TRBD1; abundance: few; v_gene: TRBV7-9
CDR3aa: CASRKASTGTSDRNIQYF; CDR3nt: TGTGCCAGCAGAAAAGCCTCTACCGGGACTTCCGACCGAAACATTCAGTACTTC; j_gene: TRBJ2-4; d_gene: .; abundance: .; v_gene: TRBV27
CDR3aa: CASSQLDRGQGNEQFF; CDR3nt: TGCGCCAGCAGCCAATTGGACAGGGGGCAGGGTAATGAGCAGTTCTTC; j_gene: TRBJ2-1; d_gene: TRBD1; abundance: .; v_gene: TRBV4-1
CDR3aa: CASSNQGAINTEAFF; CDR3nt: TGTGCCAGTAGTAATCAGGGGGCGATTAACACTGAAGCTTTCTTT; j_gene: TRBJ1-1; d_gene: TRBD1; abundance: .; v_gene: TRBV19
CDR3aa: CASKVRTASGQPQHF; CDR3nt: TGTGCCAGTAAGGTCCGCACAGCCTCCGGTCAGCCCCAGCATTTT; j_gene: TRBJ1-5; d_gene: .; abundance: once; v_gene: TRBV19
CDR3aa: CAASGQGHAVGYTF; CDR3nt: TGTGCCGCCAGTGGGCAGGGGCATGCGGTTGGCTACACCTTC; j_gene: TRBJ1-2; d_gene: .; abundance: .; v_gene: TRBV2
CDR3aa: CASTSGGGGNQPQHF; CDR3nt: TGTGCCAGCACCTCTGGGGGGGGCGGAAATCAGCCCCAGCATTTT; j_gene: TRBJ1-5; d_gene: .; abundance: once; v_gene: TRBV28
CDR3aa: CASGLPPDRYVGASTDTQYF; CDR3nt: TGTGCTAGTGGTTTGCCCCCGGACAGGTACGTGGGTGCGAGCACAGATACGCAGTATTTT; j_gene: TRBJ2-3; d_gene: TRBD1; abundance: .; v_gene: TRBV12-5
CDR3aa: CASSLRPSQRANTGELFF; CDR3nt: TGTGCCAGCAGCTTAAGGCCGTCGCAGCGGGCGAACACCGGGGAGCTGTTTTTT; j_gene: TRBJ2-2; d_gene: .; abundance: .; v_gene: TRBV7-2
CDR3aa: CATGATDYGYTF; CDR3nt: TGTGCCACCGGAGCTACGGACTATGGCTACACCTTC; j_gene: TRBJ1-2; d_gene: .; abundance: .; v_gene: TRBV6-5
CDR3aa: CASRRLQTQYF; CDR3nt: TGTGCCAGCAGACGACTCCAGACCCAGTACTTC; j_gene: TRBJ2-5; d_gene: .; abundance: .; v_gene: TRBV6-5
CDR3aa: CASSPTQGAGNTIYF; CDR3nt: TGTGCCAGCTCACCCACACAGGGGGCTGGAAACACCATATATTTT; j_gene: TRBJ1-3; d_gene: TRBD1; abundance: .; v_gene: TRBV18
CDR3aa: CASSMMTGGRNTEAFF; CDR3nt: TGTGCCAGTAGTATGATGACAGGGGGCCGAAACACTGAAGCTTTCTTT; j_gene: TRBJ1-1; d_gene: TRBD1; abundance: .; v_gene: TRBV19
CDR3aa: CASSSHAGTGPGELFF; CDR3nt: TGTGCCAGCAGCTCTCACGCCGGGACAGGCCCCGGGGAGCTGTTTTTT; j_gene: TRBJ2-2; d_gene: TRBD1; abundance: .; v_gene: TRBV7-9
CDR3aa: CASSPRTGDEQYF; CDR3nt: TGTGCCAGCAGCCCTCGTACGGGGGACGAGCAGTACTTC; j_gene: TRBJ2-7; d_gene: .; abundance: .; v_gene: TRBV11-3
CDR3aa: CASSEREGDYNEQFF; CDR3nt: TGTGCCAGCAGTGAGCGGGAAGGGGACTACAATGAGCAGTTCTTC; j_gene: TRBJ2-1; d_gene: .; abundance: .; v_gene: TRBV6-1
CDR3aa: CASSWGQGVLDEQFF; CDR3nt: TGTGCCAGCAGCTGGGGACAGGGTGTACTCGATGAGCAGTTCTTC; j_gene: TRBJ2-1; d_gene: TRBD1; abundance: .; v_gene: TRBV6-5
CDR3aa: CAWSASEGGLREDEQFF; CDR3nt: TGTGCCTGGAGTGCCTCGGAAGGAGGGCTTAGAGAGGATGAGCAGTTCTTC; j_gene: TRBJ2-1; d_gene: .; abundance: .; v_gene: TRBV30
CDR3aa: CASTARRAETYNEQFF; CDR3nt: TGTGCCAGCACCGCAAGGAGGGCTGAAACCTACAATGAGCAGTTCTTC; j_gene: TRBJ2-1; d_gene: .; abundance: .; v_gene: TRBV28
CDR3aa: CAIGTSGSSYEQYF; CDR3nt: TGTGCCATCGGGACTAGCGGGAGTTCCTACGAGCAGTACTTC; j_gene: TRBJ2-7; d_gene: TRBD2; abundance: .; v_gene: TRBV10-3
CDR3aa: CASGLEPWTIYF; CDR3nt: TGTGCTAGTGGTTTGGAGCCCTGGACCATATATTTT; j_gene: TRBJ1-3; d_gene: .; abundance: .; v_gene: TRBV12-5
CDR3aa: CASSRDSHSGNTIYF; CDR3nt: TGTGCCAGCAGTCGGGACAGTCACTCTGGAAACACCATATATTTT; j_gene: TRBJ1-3; d_gene: TRBD1; abundance: .; v_gene: TRBV14